These 19 T cell receptor beta chains originate from one sample sequenced in a study of blood T cell repertoires in COVID-19 (dated by TCRdb to 2020 to 2022). Library creation used the immunoSEQ multiplex PCR assay. TCRdb holds this immuneACCESS table with in-frame rearrangements only. Some clones are missing; in checked studies, unresolved V genes explain under half, and the rest has no known cause. The sample table lists approximately 180,000 clones, approximately 80% of them with a count of one. The ten largest account for around 15% of the sample. Sequenced sample: PBMCs or T cells enriched from blood (not recorded which). The receptors were gathered from a woman in her 50s who had recovered from COVID-19.

The V and J genes are TRBV28 and TRBJ1-6; possibly TRBD1 for D (5 bases). Between the trimmed V and J ends, which lost 10 bases and 10 bases, there was a span of 17 bases. This CDR3 comprises 13 residues. CDR1 MDHEN and CDR2 SYDVKM come from the germline V gene. CDR3 nucleotides: TGTGCCACTTTCCAGGGCTTTTGGTCACCCCTCCACTTT. This sequence encodes CATFQGFWSPLHF.

This clone has a count of ten or more. The rearrangement joins TRBV7-2 to TRBJ2-1; no clear D gene. V was cut by 9 bases and J by 0 bases, with 9 bases left in between. The CDR3 length is 13 residues. From germline, CDR1 is SGHTA and CDR2 FQGNSA. The CDR3 DNA follows: TGTGCCAGTTCCCCCAGCTCCTACAATGAGCAGTTCTTC. Translating it yields CASSPSSYNEQFF.

The chain is built from TRBV2 and TRBJ1-1; no clear D. The V gene's germline CDR1 is SNHLY and CDR2 FYNNEI. V was shortened by 3 bases and J by 3 bases, with 8 bases between the two germline ends. There are 13 residues in the CDR3. CDR3 sequence reads: CASSDSLDTEAFF. In nucleotides, the CDR3 is TGTGCCAGCAGTGATAGTTTGGACACTGAAGCTTTCTTT.

The rearrangement links TRBV6-5 to TRBJ1-1; D not resolved. Germline V gene lookup returns CDR1 MNHEY and CDR2 SVGAGI. Trimming removed 5 bases at V and 4 bases at J, with 17 bases between. The CDR3 sequence is 15 residues long. The CDR3: CASSRDLWGGTEAFF. CDR3 DNA sequence: TGTGCCAGCAGTCGAGATCTGTGGGGAGGCACTGAAGCTTTCTTT.

V and J are TRBV2 and TRBJ1-2; D is perhaps TRBD1 (6 bases). V lost 7 bases to trimming and J lost 3 bases, with 15 bases between them. The length of the CDR3 is 14 residues. The germline V gene has CDR1 SNHLY and CDR2 FYNNEI. DNA of the CDR3: TGTGCCAGCATGGGCAGGGGCGTCTACTATGGCTACACCTTC. Encoded protein: CASMGRGVYYGYTF. The full variable domain, with the rest looked up from reference TRBV2 and TRBJ1-2, is EPEVTQTPSHQVTQMGQEVILRCVPISNHLYFYWYRQILGQKVEFLVSFYNNEISEKSEIFDDQFSVERPDGSNFTLKIRSTKLEDSAMYFCASMGRGVYYGYTFGSGTRLTVV.

This chain uses TRBV29-1 with TRBJ2-6; 7 nucleotides line up with TRBD1. Germline loops: CDR1 SQVTM, CDR2 ANQGSEA. This CDR3 is 17 amino acids long. Unmatched junction bases numbered 12, after V lost 7 bases and J lost 0 bases. The DNA of the CDR3 is TGCAGCGGCGTCACCGGGACAGAGAGCTCTGGGGCCAACGTCCTGACTTTC. The encoded protein is CSGVTGTESSGANVLTF.

This clone was seen once. The chain combines TRBV29-1 with TRBJ2-2; 14 bases fit TRBD2. This CDR3 region has 16 residues. Trimming at V came to 7 bases and at J to 2 bases, leaving 6 bases not matched to a gene. The germline V gene has CDR1 SQVTM and CDR2 ANQGSEA. CDR3 region: CSAGLAGGGNTGELFF. In DNA, the CDR3 is TGCAGCGCTGGACTAGCGGGAGGAGGTAACACCGGGGAGCTGTTTTTT.

J is TRBJ2-5 and V is TRBV19, with 9 bases lining up with TRBD2. Germline V CDR1 and CDR2: LNHDA, SQIVND (reference sequence). Trimming took 6 bases from V and 4 from J; bases not matched to a gene: 12. The CDR3 length is 16 residues. CDR3 coding DNA: TGTGCCAGTAGCCCCCAACGGGGTAGCGGGAGAGAGACCCAGTACTTC. Translating gives CASSPQRGSGRETQYF.

This clone was counted between two and nine times. The chain recombines TRBV18 with TRBJ1-1; 7 bases are shared with TRBD1. Trimming removed 0 bases from V and 0 bases from J; junction bases left unmatched: 4. The germline V gene encodes CDR1 KGHSH and CDR2 LQKENI. The CDR3 extends over 16 amino acids. CDR3 coding DNA: TGTGCCAGCTCACCACCGGGACAGATCATGAACACTGAAGCTTTCTTT. Its protein product is CASSPPGQIMNTEAFF.

V gene TRBV28 combines with J gene TRBJ2-5, with a tentative D call TRBD1 (6 bases). V lost 6 bases and J 4 bases, leaving 21 bases between the germline ends. Per the germline V gene, CDR1 is MDHEN and CDR2 is SYDVKM. The CDR3 runs to 16 residues. Here the CDR3 DNA reads TGTGCCAGCAGAGTTTGGACCAGGGGAAGAGTAGAGACCCAGTACTTC. It translates to CASRVWTRGRVETQYF.

The chain uses TRBV18 and TRBJ2-5; possibly TRBD1 for D (6 bases). This CDR3 comprises 18 residues. Germline CDR1 is KGHSH and CDR2 is LQKENI. Trimming removed 1 base from V and 1 base from J, with 19 bases in between. The chain's CDR3 is CASSPQQGISRSQETQYF. The CDR3 DNA follows: TGTGCCAGCTCACCACAGCAGGGGATATCTCGCTCCCAAGAGACCCAGTACTTC. Supplemented by reference TRBV18 and TRBJ2-5, the full variable domain reads NAGVMQNPRHLVRRRGQEARLRCSPMKGHSHVYWYRQLPEEGLKFMVYLQKENIIDESGMPKERFSAEFPKEGPSILRIQQVVRGDSAAYFCASSPQQGISRSQETQYFGPGTRLLVL.

The chain links TRBV2 to TRBJ1-6; D ambiguous. This CDR3 comprises 13 residues. Trimming removed 11 bases at V and 10 bases at J, with 18 bases between. CDR1 is SNHLY and CDR2 is FYNNEI in the germline V gene. The CDR3 bases are TGTGCCGAGGGCACGTCTCTCTCCTCACCCCTCCACTTT. It codes for CAEGTSLSSPLHF.

This clone was detected only a few times. The chain combines TRBV30 with TRBJ1-5; D is undetermined. Germline V gene lookup returns CDR1 GTSNPN and CDR2 SVGIG (reference sequence). The V and J ends lost 5 bases and 9 bases respectively, with 14 bases between them. This CDR3 has 12 residues. Here the CDR3 DNA reads TGTGCCTGGGGTCCCTCATACGGGCCCCAGCATTTT. Protein: CAWGPSYGPQHF.

The gene calls are TRBV5-4 and TRBJ1-2, with D possibly matching TRBD1 (5 bases). The CDR3 loop spans 14 amino acids. V lost 2 bases, J lost 5 bases, and 13 bases lay in between. Germline V gene sequence: CDR1 SGHNT, CDR2 YYREEE (reference sequence). The CDR3 nucleotides are TGTGCCAGCAGCTTAGTAGGGGAGGGGTATGGCTACACCTTC. Protein sequence: CASSLVGEGYGYTF. The full variable domain, rest sourced from reference TRBV5-4 and TRBJ1-2, is ETGVTQSPTHLIKTRGQQVTLRCSSQSGHNTVSWYQQALGQGPQFIFQYYREEENGRGNFPPRFSGLQFPNYSSELNVNALELDDSALYLCASSLVGEGYGYTFGSGTRLTVV.

The V and J genes are TRBV27 and TRBJ2-5; possible D gene TRBD2, 5 bases. Germline V CDR1 and CDR2: MNHEY, SMNVEV (reference sequence). V gave up 4 bases and J gave up 5 bases, with 14 bases separating them. The CDR3 loop spans 14 amino acids. As DNA, the CDR3 is TGTGCCAGCAGTTCTGGGCTCTCGGGGGAGACCCAGTACTTC. This sequence encodes CASSSGLSGETQYF.

The V and J genes are TRBV11-1 and TRBJ2-3; TRBD2 is a possible D gene (6 bases). Germline lookup yields CDR1 SGHAT and CDR2 FQDESV (reference sequence). The CDR3 length is 16 residues. The germline V and J ends were trimmed by 2 bases and 0 bases, with 12 bases remaining between them. CDR3 in amino acids: CASSLYRSGSTDTQYF. CDR3 DNA: TGTGCCAGCAGCTTATATAGAAGCGGGAGCACAGATACGCAGTATTTT.

The chain carries TRBV18 and TRBJ1-1; D is possibly TRBD1 (5 bases). The length of the CDR3 is 13 residues. The germline CDR1 and CDR2 sequences are KGHSH and LQKENI. V was shortened by 6 bases and J by 3 bases, with 11 bases between the two germline ends. CDR3 DNA: TGTGCCAGCTCCGGGGGAAGGGACACTGAAGCTTTCTTT. Translated: CASSGGRDTEAFF.

The chain links TRBV10-3 to TRBJ2-1; D may be TRBD1 (6 bases). The V end lost 3 bases, the J end lost 1 base, and 10 bases lay between the germline ends. Germline-derived CDR1 and CDR2 are ENHRY and SYGVKD. The CDR3 is made up of 15 amino acids. CDR3 residues: CAISERQASYNEQFF. CDR3 nucleotides: TGTGCCATCAGTGAAAGACAGGCGTCCTACAATGAGCAGTTCTTC.

This rearrangement joins TRBV6-5 to TRBJ1-1, with D uncertain. The V gene lost 3 bases and the J gene lost 5 bases, with 19 bases spanning the gap. Germline loops: CDR1 MNHEY, CDR2 SVGAGI. This CDR3 is built from 16 residues. The CDR3 is CASSYKGGREGTEAFF. The DNA of the CDR3 is TGTGCCAGCAGTTATAAAGGCGGTCGGGAGGGTACTGAAGCTTTCTTT.